This T cell receptor (beta chain) appears in the sequencing data of a study of CD8 T cells in ankylosing spondylitis. Study-wide points: It appeared that ankylosing spondylitis blood was characterized by a TCR beta motif of several highly homologous variants.

This clonotype was picked up a small number of times. Its antigen is as yet unknown. TCRdb used MiXCR to reprocess the 5' RACE reads, holding one entry per CDR3 protein. The repertoire includes around 280,000 distinct CDR3 sequences, 15% to 25% of them detected once, and roughly 8% sits in the top ten. The CDR3 totals 14 residues. Germline CDR1 DFQATT, CDR2 SNEGSKA (reference sequence). Trimming took 6 bases from V and 1 from J; bases not matched to a gene: 8. The rearrangement joins TRBV20-1 to TRBJ2-7; TRBD2 agrees at 8 bases. Material: blood, either unsorted or a sorted T cell fraction (not recorded which). The clonotype comes from a male donor with ankylosing spondylitis or in good health (not recorded which). CDR3 sequence (DNA): TGCAGTGCCGCAGGAGCGGGAGTGTCCTACGAGCAGTACGTC. Amino acids: CSAAGAGVSYEQYV.